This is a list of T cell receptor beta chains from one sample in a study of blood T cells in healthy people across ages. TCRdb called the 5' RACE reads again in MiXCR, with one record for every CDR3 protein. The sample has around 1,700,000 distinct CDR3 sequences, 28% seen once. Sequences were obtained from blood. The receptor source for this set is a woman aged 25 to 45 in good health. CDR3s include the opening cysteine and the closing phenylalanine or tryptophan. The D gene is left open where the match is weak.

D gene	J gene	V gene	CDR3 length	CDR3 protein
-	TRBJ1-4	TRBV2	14	CASSWDGGNEKLFF
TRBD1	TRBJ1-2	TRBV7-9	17	CASSSLDRATPIGGYTF
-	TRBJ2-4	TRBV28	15	CASSKPLPGENIQYF
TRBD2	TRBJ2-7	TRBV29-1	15	CSVPGTSGREAEQYF
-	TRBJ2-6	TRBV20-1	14	CSAVWSSGANVLTF
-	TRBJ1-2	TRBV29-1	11	CSVDKGYGYTF
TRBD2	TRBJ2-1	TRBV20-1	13	CSARGGLAGEQFF
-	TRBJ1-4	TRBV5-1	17	CASSLLGGPATNEKLFF
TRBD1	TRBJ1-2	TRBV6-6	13	CVSTGPPNYGYTF
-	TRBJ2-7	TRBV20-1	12	CSAPKSSYEQYF
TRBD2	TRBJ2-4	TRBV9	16	CASSVVGQAGYNEQYF
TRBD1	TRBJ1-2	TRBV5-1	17	CASVPGDRGEINYGYTF
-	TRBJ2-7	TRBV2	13	CASGGGADKEQYF
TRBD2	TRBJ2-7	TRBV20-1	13	CSAGGLAVYEQYF
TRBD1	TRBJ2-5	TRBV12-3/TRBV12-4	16	CASSLVMGQELETQYF
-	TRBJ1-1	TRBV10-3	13	CAISEIAGTEAFF
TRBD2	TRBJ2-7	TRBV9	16	CASSADSGVSSYEQYF
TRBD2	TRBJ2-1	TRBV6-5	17	CASSYSRLARSYNEQFF
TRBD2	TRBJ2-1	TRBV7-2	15	CASSPGSGVRNEQFF
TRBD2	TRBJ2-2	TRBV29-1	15	CSVVWLAGNTGELFF
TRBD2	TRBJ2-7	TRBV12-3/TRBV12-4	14	CASSFTSGSREQYF
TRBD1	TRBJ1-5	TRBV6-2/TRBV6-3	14	CASTQGDLNQPQHF
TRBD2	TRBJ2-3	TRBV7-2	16	CASSDRGGRWSDTQYF
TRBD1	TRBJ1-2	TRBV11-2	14	CASSPPGQGTGYTF
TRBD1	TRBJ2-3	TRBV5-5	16	CASSLEAGGRSDTQYF
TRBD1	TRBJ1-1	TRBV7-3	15	CASSDRGQGLTEAFF
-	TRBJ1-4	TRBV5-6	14	CASSDGDAREKLFF
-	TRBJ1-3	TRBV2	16	CASSDRGGLAGNTIYF
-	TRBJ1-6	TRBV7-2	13	CAIAENGGSPLHF
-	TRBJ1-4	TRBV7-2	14	CASSSDSEDEKLFF
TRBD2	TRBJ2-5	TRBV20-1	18	CSAPMALAGGLSQETQYF
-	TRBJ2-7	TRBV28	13	CASKREGSYEQYF
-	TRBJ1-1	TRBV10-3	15	CATSPAGGMNTEAFF
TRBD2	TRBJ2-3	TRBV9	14	CASRPGTSGYTQYF
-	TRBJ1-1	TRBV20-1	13	CSAREQGTTEAFF
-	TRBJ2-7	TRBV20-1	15	CSAMGRSWDSYEQYF
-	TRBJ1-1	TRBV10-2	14	CASSEPGTLAEAFF
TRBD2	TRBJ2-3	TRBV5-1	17	CASSSTVSGGGTDTQYF
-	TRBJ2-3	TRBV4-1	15	CASSQDRRAGDTQYF
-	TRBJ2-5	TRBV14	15	CASSQELAGGETQYF
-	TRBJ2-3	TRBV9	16	CASSVYVSGAADTQYF
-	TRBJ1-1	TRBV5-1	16	CASSIDGTRGGTEAFF
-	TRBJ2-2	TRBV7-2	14	CASTGRRATGELFF
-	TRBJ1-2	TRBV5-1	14	CASSWNGPPYGYTF
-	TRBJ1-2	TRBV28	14	CASSPSGGRSGYTF
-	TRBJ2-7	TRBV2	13	CASRVTGGYEQYF
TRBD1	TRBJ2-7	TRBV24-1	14	CATSDPTGGHEQYF
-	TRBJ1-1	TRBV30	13	CAWSVRKGTEAFF
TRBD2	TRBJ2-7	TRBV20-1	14	CSARKSGGSGEQYF
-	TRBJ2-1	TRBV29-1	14	CSYRASEIYNEQFF
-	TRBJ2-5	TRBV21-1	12	CASRMFQETQYF
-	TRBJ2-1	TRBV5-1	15	CASSPGQFQMDEQFF
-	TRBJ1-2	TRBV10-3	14	CAISRQGSNYGYTF
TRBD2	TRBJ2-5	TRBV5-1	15	CASSLATGGAGEQYF
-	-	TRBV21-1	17	CASSEDPGSRGNSPLHF
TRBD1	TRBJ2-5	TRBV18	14	CASSPLQGEETQYF
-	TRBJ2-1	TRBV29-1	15	CSVELGGSSYNEQFF